This T cell receptor (beta chain) comes out of a study of cytomegalovirus exposure and HLA in healthy donors (dated by TCRdb to about 2017). In terms of the full investigation: According to an earlier analysis of several hundred of the donors, roughly 180 million T cells yielded 95 million to 140 million unique TCR beta sequences and 276 Gb of sequence data. About 280 gigabases of sequencing data and 91 million or so unique TCR sequences made up an early release that covered 500 to 700 HLA-typed donors. The genetic ancestry cluster associated with self-reported Caucasian donors included roughly 84% of the 300 to 450 genotyped donors. The aim of the study was to test whether cataloging public T cell receptors could identify signatures of past pathogen exposure. The T cell repertoires of some 700 subjects were profiled by immunosequencing and related to cytomegalovirus serostatus. A separate validation cohort of 100 to 150 different subjects was used in addition to the approximately 640-subject first cohort. To predict cytomegalovirus infection status, the study combined high-throughput TCR immunosequencing, statistical association of individual TCRs with disease status, and machine learning. A later analysis re-examined previously published TCR beta repertoires from more than 550 donors and added high-resolution HLA genotyping to investigate patterns of TCR occurrence. The later analysis used no new phenotypic data to find candidate immune exposures, relying instead on TCR beta sequences and their occurrence across donors. An earlier analysis of around 580 of the donors used high-throughput TCR beta sequencing to judge whether each TCR beta V gene segment behaved as functional or pseudogenic. Donor age, sex, ethnicity and CMV serostatus were compiled together with the repertoire data. A later genetic analysis used genome-wide SNP genotypes for 398 of the 666 donors, treating that subset as a discovery cohort. Every discovery cohort repertoire had been produced on one sequencing platform. HLA typing covered class I and class II loci at four-digit resolution. The number of typed donors differed by locus: roughly 629-640 for A, B, C, DRB1 and DQB1; approximately 520 for DQA1; some 610 for DPA1; and some 430 for DPB1. A few DR-DQ haplotypes were treated as single units for association and clustering because of strong linkage in the cohort. Among some 410 genotyped donors of the cohort, an average of 235,054 unique TCR beta nucleotide sequences were sequenced per donor, roughly 20% of them non-productive. General study outcomes and caveats: The classifier was reported to diagnose cytomegalovirus status with high specificity and sensitivity in both the original cohort and the validation cohort. In a later genetic analysis, a missense DCLRE1C variant was associated with V-gene and J-gene trimming of TCR beta chains, and the association was replicated in an independent cohort. Around 16 rarely observed V segments, including chromosome 9 orphons, were excluded from the earlier analysis of several hundred of the donors because counts were too low. A cluster of highly shared sequence variants was judged likely to be a technical artifact of the sequencing pipeline. Because HLA typing was missing for some donors at each locus, association tests included only the typed subset. The only immune exposure information available for the cohort was CMV serostatus. Compared with the approximately 600-donor mean, donors in an Asian-associated ancestry cluster had fewer N-insertions in productive TCRs, according to a later genetic analysis. Linkage disequilibrium might explain the correlated functional status among segregating V segments, but an unknown experimental factor could not be ruled out. In an earlier analysis of over 550 of the donors, most TCR beta V segments were observed in productive rearrangements about 90% or about 30% of the time, broadly matching IMGT annotations. A later analysis associated 15,000 to 20,000 TCR beta sequences with specific HLA alleles at a false discovery rate of 0.05. Sequencing depth was assumed to be roughly uniform across donors in the presence/absence analyses, though that assumption may not hold. Compared with equally common non-associated chains, HLA-associated TCR beta chains in a later analysis were more clonally expanded and had lower generation probabilities. A further reported finding was that TCR beta sequences accurately predicted the HLA-A and HLA-B alleles for most subjects in the first cohort. The study gave a list of about 160 TCR beta chains associated with cytomegalovirus. Most CMV-associated TCR beta chains appeared to be HLA-restricted in a later analysis, and the HLA associations seemed to be driven largely by CMV exposure. When HLA alleles, especially DR and DQ, strongly co-occurred, attributing TCR associations to individual alleles was difficult. The authors suggested that the approach could potentially be generalized to other disease states and immunological phenotypes. Because the 87-base-pair reads could not distinguish some IMGT-functional V segments, including TRBV6-2 and TRBV6-3, those segments were excluded. A later analysis found that TCR association rates varied across HLA loci, with DRB1 alleles showing the most associated TCRs and HLA-C alleles the fewest. In vitro tests confirmed that three of the cytomegalovirus-associated TCR beta chains recognize cytomegalovirus antigens. Most TCR sequences were observed very rarely across donors, whereas some public TCRs were present in many individuals. In a later analysis, several top co-occurrence clusters were reported to appear linked to parvovirus B19, influenza, CMV and Epstein-Barr virus. Only TCR beta chains were sequenced in this cohort, and the absence of alpha or paired-chain data limited detectable features.

From the cysteine through the phenylalanine, the CDR3 covers 13 amino acids. Only the CDR3 portion is preserved as DNA: 39 bases, with reading frame beginning at the first base. The trim is 8 bases for V and 1 base for J, with a gap of 9 bases between the germline ends. Via the germline V gene (reference sequence), CDR1 is SGHNT and CDR2 YYREEE. Library preparation employed the immunoSEQ multiplex PCR assay. For the multiplex PCR, a mixture combining 60 forward primers for TCR Vbeta segments and 13 reverse primers for TCR Jbeta segments was used. Amplification of the CDR3 region of rearranged TCR beta genes was performed with a multiplex PCR assay on genomic DNA. The amplified TCR beta libraries were sequenced on the Illumina HiSeq System as 87-base-pair reads. The study's own analysis went as follows. A later analysis tallied roughly 76 million unique TCR beta chains across the approximately 670 repertoires, and roughly 11 million of those chains were shared by two or more donors. Raw reads were error-corrected and collapsed into unique sequences with a nearest-neighbor algorithm that merged closely related sequences to remove PCR and sequencing errors. Alignment of CDR3 sequences to IMGT reference sequences was used to assign V, D and J gene segments. For a sequence to be retained, a match of at least six nucleotides to both a V gene segment and a J gene segment was required. Rearrangements were classified as productive when the CDR3 lacked stop codons and remained in frame with V and J, and all other rearrangements were classified as non-productive. Following IMGT convention, CDR3 was defined as the stretch from the second conserved V-encoded cysteine up to the conserved J-encoded phenylalanine. Sequences without an unambiguous match to a single V gene segment were excluded from the earlier analysis of approximately 560 of the donors. In an earlier analysis of roughly 500 of the donors, V segments were called functional above 56.7% productive rearrangements and were called segregating when the between-donor standard deviation exceeded 5%. To diagnose cytomegalovirus status from the catalog of TCR beta chain sequences, a statistical classification framework was built. In a later analysis, TCR nucleotide sequences were compared against IMGT/GENE-DB human TR gene sequences so that V and J genes could be assigned. Using the TCRdist pipeline, a later analysis assigned CDR3 sequences along with most-parsimonious VDJ recombination scenarios. A later analysis defined each TCR beta chain by its CDR3 amino acid sequence plus V-gene family, and excluded reads lacking a unique V-gene family. As a way to deal with suspected cross-contamination and a sequencing artifact, a later analysis dropped roughly 600 nucleotide sequences that were highly shared and had low generation probability. In a later analysis, a clonal expansion index was calculated for each public chain from normalized within-repertoire ranks of inferred template counts. In a later analysis, generation probabilities were computed using a VDJ recombination model fitted to out-of-frame rearrangements, and the results were checked against IGoR. Hypergeometric tests were used in a later analysis to score TCR-TCR, TCR-HLA and TCR-CMV co-occurrence, with a repertoire-size bias correction applied to the TCR pairs. In a later analysis, false discovery rates were estimated by permuting HLA or CMV assignments 20 times. In a later analysis, co-occurring TCRs were grouped with DBSCAN, and TCRdist sequence similarity was added when clustering was performed within HLA-allele-positive subsets. Repertoires with fewer than 30,000 or more than 120,000 public chains, plus five repertoires with anomalous nucleotide sharing, were excluded from co-occurrence clustering. Imported from immuneACCESS, the table was reduced by TCRdb to in-frame sequences with V and J called. These copies leave out some clones; in studies compared against another copy, an unresolved V gene accounts for under half, and the cause of the remainder is not known. V and J calls and clone size follow that table, whereas D and trimming were derived from the DNA. A total of 80,000 to 100,000 clones appear in this sample, roughly 70% of them only once. The ten largest clones capture 2% to 2.5% of the sample.

The cohort consisted of fewer than 700 healthy bone marrow donors. Cohort members were all nominally healthy when sampled, although unrecorded immune exposures were likely present. The donor tested CMV seronegative and was one of the 352 seronegative cohort members. Every donor gave a peripheral blood sample, and the peripheral blood mononuclear cells from that sample were used for TCR beta sequencing. Genomic DNA extraction from the blood cell samples was performed with the Qiagen DNeasy Blood Extraction Kit. Concerning this clone: Its antigen has not been determined. No base qualities exist here, and no much larger clone lies one base off it.

The source is a man over 45 in good health and CMV-seronegative. The V and J genes are TRBV5-4 and TRBJ2-2; the D gene is perhaps TRBD1, from 5 matching bases. Material for sequencing was PBMCs. The CDR3 is CASRQMNTGELFF. In nucleotides, the sequence is TGTGCCAGTCGACAGATGAACACCGGGGAGCTGTTTTTT.